The 13 T cell receptor beta chains below come from one sample, sequenced in a study of memory CD4+ T cells and cytomegalovirus serostatus. Single viable CD3+CD4+CD8-CD45RO+ cells were sorted as the memory CD4+ T cells. The method was immunoSEQ multiplex PCR; TCRdb's version includes in-frame clones alone and lacks a portion of them. The sample lists about 52,000 clones, approximately 78% occurring once. Sequences were obtained from memory CD4+ T cells from blood. These receptors were obtained from an adult in good health and CMV-seronegative.

V and J are TRBV30 and TRBJ1-5; the match to TRBD1 covers 8 bases. This CDR3 contains 15 residues. V lost 0 bases, J lost 4 bases, and 5 bases stayed unmatched. CDR1 and CDR2 (germline): GTSNPN, SVGIG (reference sequence). This CDR3 is CAWSVRTGYNQPQHF. The CDR3 DNA follows: TGTGCCTGGAGTGTACGGACAGGGTATAATCAGCCCCAGCATTTT. The entire variable domain, with the rest obtained from reference TRBV30 and TRBJ1-5, is as follows: SQTIHQWPATLVQPVGSPLSLECTVEGTSNPNLYWYRQAAGRGLQLLFYSVGIGQISSEVPQNLSASRPQDRQFILSSKKLLLSDSGFYLCAWSVRTGYNQPQHFGDGTRLSIL.

J is TRBJ2-2 and V is TRBV14; 7 nucleotides match TRBD1. V dropped 3 bases and J dropped 3; count of bases not matched to a gene: 1. From germline, CDR1 is SGHDN and CDR2 FVKESK. This CDR3 contains 14 residues. The CDR3 DNA reads TGTGCCAGCAGCCACAGGGGGTACACCGGGGAGCTGTTTTTT. It codes for CASSHRGYTGELFF.

The J gene is TRBJ2-7, the V gene TRBV5-1; 9 bases are shared with TRBD1. Germline CDR1 and CDR2: SGHRS and YFSETQ. Losses at the gene ends were 1 base for V and 6 bases for J; bases not matched to a gene: 8. The CDR3 runs 15 residues. The DNA for the CDR3 is TGCGCCAGCAGCTTGAGTGTGGGACAGGGAGGCGAGCAGTACTTC. Its translation is CASSLSVGQGGEQYF.

The rearrangement links TRBV4-3 to TRBJ1-4; possibly TRBD1 for D (6 bases). The CDR3 contains 14 residues. V dropped 2 bases and J dropped 8 bases, with 12 bases sitting between them. Per the germline V gene, CDR1 is LGHNA and CDR2 is YSLEER. Here the CDR3 DNA reads TGCGCCAGCAGCCAAACAGGGACGGGCGAAAAACTGTTTTTT. The encoded protein is CASSQTGTGEKLFF.

About this clone itself: Distinct nucleotide sequences in the sample also encode this CDR3. The chain has TRBV5-1 and TRBJ1-1; the D is unclear. Germline lookup yields CDR1 SGHRS and CDR2 YFSETQ. The CDR3 has 12 residues. V dropped 5 bases and J dropped 5 bases, with 10 bases sitting between them. The CDR3 DNA is TGCGCCAGCAGTTCCGGGATAACTGAAGCTTTCTTT. This encodes CASSSGITEAFF.

The chain is built from TRBV29-1 and TRBJ2-7; possibly TRBD2 for D (7 bases). The CDR3 is 12 amino acids. From germline, CDR1 is SQVTM and CDR2 ANQGSEA. V lost 7 bases and J 5 bases, leaving 15 bases between the germline ends. The CDR3 is CSAGGQYDEQYF. CDR3 DNA sequence: TGCAGCGCGGGGGGCCAGTATGACGAGCAGTACTTC.

This clone was observed a single time. The chain recombines TRBV2 with TRBJ2-3; 8 bases are a match to TRBD1. V lost 3 bases to trimming and J lost 4 bases; unmatched junction nucleotides: 3. Germline V gene sequence: CDR1 SNHLY, CDR2 FYNNEI. The CDR3 contains 14 residues. CDR3 amino acids: CASSEDRASDTQYF. In nucleotides, the CDR3 is TGTGCCAGCAGTGAGGACAGGGCCTCAGATACGCAGTATTTT.

The count of this clone is one. The chain joins TRBV19 to TRBJ1-2; D gene ambiguous. The CDR3 spans 15 residues. The V gene lost 1 base and the J gene lost 4 bases, with 13 bases spanning the gap. Germline V gene data show CDR1 as LNHDA and CDR2 as SQIVND (reference sequence). DNA for the CDR3: TGTGCCAGTAGTATAGGGACCACGTCGGGCTATGGCTACACCTTC. Encoded protein: CASSIGTTSGYGYTF.

The chain couples TRBV9 to TRBJ1-2; D might be TRBD1 (5 bases). V shed 3 bases and J shed 9 bases, with 15 bases lying between them. The length of the CDR3 is 13 residues. CDR1 is SGDLS and CDR2 is YYNGEE in the germline V gene. The CDR3 DNA reads TGTGCCAGCAGCGAGGGGCCGGAGTCGAGCTACACCTTC. Translated, it gives CASSEGPESSYTF.

V is TRBV10-3 and J is TRBJ2-5, with TRBD1 as a possible D gene (6 bases). Deletions cut 2 bases from V and 5 bases from J, with 12 bases between. The CDR3 is 14 amino acids. Germline V gene sequence: CDR1 ENHRY, CDR2 SYGVKD. CDR3 bases: TGTGCCATCAGTGAGGGACAGCTCAGGGAGACCCAGTACTTC. This gives the protein CAISEGQLRETQYF.

The chain carries TRBV5-1 and TRBJ2-3; 7 positions agree with TRBD2. The trim removed 3 bases at V and 3 bases at J, leaving 7 bases unmatched. This CDR3 region has 15 residues. Germline lookup yields CDR1 SGHRS and CDR2 YFSETQ. CDR3 DNA sequence: TGCGCCAGCAGCTCAGCAGGGAGGGGTACAGATACGCAGTATTTT. Amino acids: CASSSAGRGTDTQYF.

The V gene is TRBV14, the J gene TRBJ1-2, with D tentatively TRBD1 (5 bases). Deletions cut 1 base from V and 4 bases from J, with 16 bases between. The CDR3 totals 16 residues. Per germline, CDR1 SGHDN and CDR2 FVKESK. The CDR3 loop is CASSQGVERGSYGYTF. CDR3 in DNA: TGTGCCAGCAGCCAAGGAGTTGAGAGGGGTAGCTATGGCTACACCTTC.

The chain has TRBV28 and TRBJ1-1, with D maybe TRBD1 (6 bases). The CDR3 contains 16 residues. The germline V gene encodes CDR1 MDHEN and CDR2 SYDVKM. V lost 8 bases, J lost 2 bases, and 21 bases lay in between. CDR3 nucleotides: TGTGCCAGCCCACTTCCGGGACAAATCCCAAACACTGAAGCTTTCTTT. It specifies CASPLPGQIPNTEAFF.